A single sample is the source of the 14 T cell receptor beta chains below, sequenced in a study of cytomegalovirus exposure and HLA in healthy donors. PCR primers comprised 60 Vbeta and 13 Jbeta primers. Repertoires were generated with immunoSEQ multiplex PCR, while TCRdb's copy carries only in-frame clones and drops some. This table has about 110,000 clones, 82% appearing once. Sample: PBMCs. All receptors come from a man aged 45 to 65 in good health and CMV-seronegative.

The rearrangement links TRBV7-9 to TRBJ1-5; D call uncertain. V lost 1 base to trimming and J lost 7 bases, with 11 bases between them. The germline V gene encodes CDR1 SEHNR and CDR2 FQNEAQ (reference sequence). This CDR3 is built from 14 residues. Written as DNA, the CDR3 is TGTGCCAGCAGCTTAGGAGGGTTGGGGCAGCCCCAGCATTTT. This codes for CASSLGGLGQPQHF.

The chain carries TRBV25-1 and TRBJ1-1; D ambiguous. Trimming pared 3 bases from V and 2 bases from J, leaving 16 bases between. Germline assignment: CDR1 MGHDK and CDR2 SYGVNS. The CDR3 extends over 16 amino acids. The CDR3 is CASSEVTGRGNTEAFF. The CDR3 coding sequence is TGTGCCAGCAGTGAGGTTACGGGGAGAGGTAACACTGAAGCTTTCTTT.

Worth noting for this clone: The same CDR3 also results from other DNA sequences found in this sample. The chain recombines TRBV29-1 with TRBJ1-5, with 8 bases matching TRBD1. The germline CDR1 and CDR2 sequences are SQVTM and ANQGSEA. This CDR3 contains 14 residues. Trimming removed 4 bases from V and 4 bases from J; junction bases left unmatched: 6. In DNA, the CDR3 is TGCAGCGTTGGGACAGGGTGGAGGAATCAGCCCCAGCATTTT. Residues: CSVGTGWRNQPQHF.

A single count supports this clone. J is TRBJ2-3 and V is TRBV18; 9 positions match TRBD1. The J segment lost 5 bases and the V segment lost 8 bases, leaving 8 bases of the junction unmatched. Germline V CDR1 and CDR2: KGHSH, LQKENI. This CDR3 has 14 residues. In DNA form, the CDR3 reads TGTGCCAGCGCTCCGGGACAGGGAAGAGATACGCAGTATTTT. This encodes CASAPGQGRDTQYF.

The chain uses TRBV6-5 and TRBJ2-7; 7 bases map to TRBD1. Germline CDR1 MNHEY, CDR2 SVGAGI. This CDR3 region has 15 residues. V lost 2 bases to trimming and J lost 2 bases; unmatched junction nucleotides: 6. CDR3 sequence: CASSYIGQVTYEQYF. CDR3 in DNA: TGTGCCAGCAGTTACATTGGACAGGTAACCTACGAGCAGTACTTC.

This chain connects TRBV5-6 to TRBJ1-6; a weak D match, TRBD1 (6 bases). This CDR3 contains 14 residues. The V and J ends lost 2 bases and 9 bases respectively, with 12 bases between them. Germline V gene sequence: CDR1 SGHDT, CDR2 YYEEEE. Here the CDR3 reads CASSFRGASSPLHF. The CDR3, as DNA: TGTGCCAGCAGCTTCCGGGGGGCTAGTTCACCCCTCCACTTT.

J is TRBJ1-2 and V is TRBV7-2, with 8 nucleotides matching TRBD1. The trim removed 5 bases at V and 5 bases at J, leaving 7 bases unmatched. This CDR3 comprises 14 residues. From germline, CDR1 is SGHTA and CDR2 FQGNSA. The CDR3 loop reads CASSADRGDYGYTF. CDR3 nucleotides: TGTGCCAGCAGCGCCGACAGGGGAGATTATGGCTACACCTTC. The whole variable domain, remainder taken from reference TRBV7-2 and TRBJ1-2, is GAGVSQSPSNKVTEKGKDVELRCDPISGHTALYWYRQSLGQGLEFLIYFQGNSAPDKSGLPSDRFSAERTGGSVSTLTIQRTQQEDSAVYLCASSADRGDYGYTFGSGTRLTVV.

V is TRBV5-1 and J is TRBJ2-7, with TRBD2 matching over 12 bases. After removal of 7 bases from V and 3 bases from J, the junction contained 5 bases not matched to a gene. This CDR3 is 14 amino acids long. Germline lookup yields CDR1 SGHRS and CDR2 YFSETQ. DNA of the CDR3: TGCGCCAGCGCCCGGACTAGCGGGGACTACGAGCAGTACTTC. Protein: CASARTSGDYEQYF.

The V call is TRBV5-1, the J call TRBJ2-1; 9 nucleotides match TRBD2. The CDR3 length is 15 residues. Germline loops: CDR1 SGHRS, CDR2 YFSETQ. Germline trimming cut 4 bases from V and 4 bases from J; bases unmatched to any gene: 6. The CDR3 spells CASSTTSGDYNEQFF. As DNA, the CDR3 is TGCGCCAGCAGCACGACTAGCGGTGATTACAATGAGCAGTTCTTC.

The CDR3 DNA reads as TGTGCCAGCAGCACTTCCCGGGACACCCGCCACAATGAGCAGTTCTTC. Its translation: CASSTSRDTRHNEQFF. The chain has TRBV7-8 and TRBJ2-1, with D maybe TRBD1 (6 bases). Trimming shortened V by 5 bases and J by 5 bases, and 19 bases separated the two germline ends. Germline V lookup: CDR1 SGHVS, CDR2 FQNEAQ. This CDR3 has 16 amino acids.

The J gene is TRBJ2-3, the V gene TRBV18, with TRBD1 as a possible D gene (5 bases). This CDR3 has 12 residues. Per the germline V gene, CDR1 is KGHSH and CDR2 is LQKENI. V lost 6 bases and J 4 bases, leaving 8 bases between the germline ends. The CDR3 DNA sequence: TGTGCCAGCTCGAAGACAGCAGATACGCAGTATTTT. It yields the protein CASSKTADTQYF.

V is TRBV7-2 and J is TRBJ1-1, with D unresolved. The CDR3 loop spans 16 amino acids. CDR1 SGHTA and CDR2 FQGNSA come from the germline V gene. Trimming shortened V by 5 bases and J by 0 bases, and 16 bases separated the two germline ends. The CDR3 reads CASSPQTPGLNTEAFF. The CDR3 DNA reads as TGTGCCAGCAGCCCGCAGACCCCGGGATTGAACACTGAAGCTTTCTTT.

The CDR3 reads CASSQAGTGEKLFF. In DNA, the CDR3 is TGTGCCAGCAGTCAAGCCGGGACAGGGGAAAAACTGTTTTTT. V and J are TRBV28 and TRBJ1-4; 9 bases align to TRBD1. The CDR3 runs 14 residues. V gave up 5 bases and J gave up 8 bases; unmatched junction bases: 6. From germline, CDR1 is MDHEN and CDR2 SYDVKM. The entire variable domain, with the rest obtained from reference TRBV28 and TRBJ1-4, is as follows: DVKVTQSSRYLVKRTGEKVFLECVQDMDHENMFWYRQDPGLGLRLIYFSYDVKMKEKGDIPEGYSVSREKKERFSLILESASTNQTSMYLCASSQAGTGEKLFFGSGTQLSVL.

The chain employs TRBV19 and TRBJ1-2; D is perhaps TRBD1 (5 bases). The ends were cut back, 3 bases at V and 0 bases at J, with 14 bases in the middle. Looked up from germline, CDR1 is LNHDA and CDR2 is SQIVND (reference sequence). This CDR3 region has 16 residues. CDR3 sequence: CASSITGTLANYGYTF. In DNA form, the CDR3 reads TGTGCCAGTAGTATCACCGGGACTTTAGCTAACTATGGCTACACCTTC.